The next 3 T cell receptor beta chains were all read from a single sample in a study of cytomegalovirus exposure and HLA in healthy donors. The PCR ran on 60 Vbeta and 13 Jbeta primers. Assay: immunoSEQ multiplex PCR; the TCRdb copy retains only in-frame clones and omits some. This sample has about 300,000 clones, with 70% to 90% found just once. The sequencing sample was made of PBMCs. Every receptor here comes from a man aged 35-49 years in good health and CMV-seropositive.

The J gene is TRBJ1-1, the V gene TRBV5-5; possible D gene TRBD1, 6 bases. Germline V lookup: CDR1 SGHKS, CDR2 YYEKEE (reference sequence). The V gene lost 0 bases and the J gene lost 6 bases, with 12 bases spanning the gap. The CDR3 has 14 amino acids. DNA for the CDR3: TGTGCCAGCAGCTTGGACAGGGTGAGGCCTGAAGCTTTCTTT. Translated: CASSLDRVRPEAFF.

This chain uses TRBV28 with TRBJ2-5; TRBD1 agrees at 9 bases. The germline V gene has CDR1 MDHEN and CDR2 SYDVKM. After removal of 2 bases from V and 1 base from J, the junction contained 5 bases not matched to a gene. CDR3 length: 16 amino acids. The CDR3, as DNA: TGTGCCAGCAGTTTAGGGACAGGGCTGGTCCAAGAGACCCAGTACTTC. Translation: CASSLGTGLVQETQYF. Full variable domain (missing parts from reference TRBV28 and TRBJ2-5): DVKVTQSSRYLVKRTGEKVFLECVQDMDHENMFWYRQDPGLGLRLIYFSYDVKMKEKGDIPEGYSVSREKKERFSLILESASTNQTSMYLCASSLGTGLVQETQYFGPGTRLLVL.

V is TRBV5-8 and J is TRBJ1-1, with unresolved D. The V and J ends lost 4 bases and 2 bases respectively, with 12 bases between them. Germline-derived CDR1 and CDR2 are SGHTS and YDEGEE. The CDR3 sequence is 14 residues long. The CDR3 DNA follows: TGTGCCAGCAGCCTCATTGGTGGCAACACTGAAGCTTTCTTT. Translating it yields CASSLIGGNTEAFF.